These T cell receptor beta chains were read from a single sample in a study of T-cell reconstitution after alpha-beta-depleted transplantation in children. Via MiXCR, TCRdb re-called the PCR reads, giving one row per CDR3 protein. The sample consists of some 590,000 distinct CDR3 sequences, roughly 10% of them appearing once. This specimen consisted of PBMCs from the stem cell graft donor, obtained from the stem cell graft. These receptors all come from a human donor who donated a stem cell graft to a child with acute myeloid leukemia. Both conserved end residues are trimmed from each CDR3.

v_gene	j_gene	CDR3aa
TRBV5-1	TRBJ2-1	ASSLADSEQF
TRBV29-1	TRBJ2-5	SVVPAAYQETQY
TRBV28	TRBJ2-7	ASNLRGGIYEQY
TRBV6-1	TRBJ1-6	ASSVGNSPLH
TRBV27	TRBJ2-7	ASSAGSGTRGEQY
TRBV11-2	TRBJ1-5	ASSHQPYSNQPQH
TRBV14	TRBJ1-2	ASSQVDRVGYGYT
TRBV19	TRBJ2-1	ATSTRDYPSYNEQF
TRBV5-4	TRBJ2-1	ASTLGGPSGSTEQF
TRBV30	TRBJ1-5	AWILLGTGSELGNQPQH
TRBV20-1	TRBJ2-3	SARDLSTDTQY